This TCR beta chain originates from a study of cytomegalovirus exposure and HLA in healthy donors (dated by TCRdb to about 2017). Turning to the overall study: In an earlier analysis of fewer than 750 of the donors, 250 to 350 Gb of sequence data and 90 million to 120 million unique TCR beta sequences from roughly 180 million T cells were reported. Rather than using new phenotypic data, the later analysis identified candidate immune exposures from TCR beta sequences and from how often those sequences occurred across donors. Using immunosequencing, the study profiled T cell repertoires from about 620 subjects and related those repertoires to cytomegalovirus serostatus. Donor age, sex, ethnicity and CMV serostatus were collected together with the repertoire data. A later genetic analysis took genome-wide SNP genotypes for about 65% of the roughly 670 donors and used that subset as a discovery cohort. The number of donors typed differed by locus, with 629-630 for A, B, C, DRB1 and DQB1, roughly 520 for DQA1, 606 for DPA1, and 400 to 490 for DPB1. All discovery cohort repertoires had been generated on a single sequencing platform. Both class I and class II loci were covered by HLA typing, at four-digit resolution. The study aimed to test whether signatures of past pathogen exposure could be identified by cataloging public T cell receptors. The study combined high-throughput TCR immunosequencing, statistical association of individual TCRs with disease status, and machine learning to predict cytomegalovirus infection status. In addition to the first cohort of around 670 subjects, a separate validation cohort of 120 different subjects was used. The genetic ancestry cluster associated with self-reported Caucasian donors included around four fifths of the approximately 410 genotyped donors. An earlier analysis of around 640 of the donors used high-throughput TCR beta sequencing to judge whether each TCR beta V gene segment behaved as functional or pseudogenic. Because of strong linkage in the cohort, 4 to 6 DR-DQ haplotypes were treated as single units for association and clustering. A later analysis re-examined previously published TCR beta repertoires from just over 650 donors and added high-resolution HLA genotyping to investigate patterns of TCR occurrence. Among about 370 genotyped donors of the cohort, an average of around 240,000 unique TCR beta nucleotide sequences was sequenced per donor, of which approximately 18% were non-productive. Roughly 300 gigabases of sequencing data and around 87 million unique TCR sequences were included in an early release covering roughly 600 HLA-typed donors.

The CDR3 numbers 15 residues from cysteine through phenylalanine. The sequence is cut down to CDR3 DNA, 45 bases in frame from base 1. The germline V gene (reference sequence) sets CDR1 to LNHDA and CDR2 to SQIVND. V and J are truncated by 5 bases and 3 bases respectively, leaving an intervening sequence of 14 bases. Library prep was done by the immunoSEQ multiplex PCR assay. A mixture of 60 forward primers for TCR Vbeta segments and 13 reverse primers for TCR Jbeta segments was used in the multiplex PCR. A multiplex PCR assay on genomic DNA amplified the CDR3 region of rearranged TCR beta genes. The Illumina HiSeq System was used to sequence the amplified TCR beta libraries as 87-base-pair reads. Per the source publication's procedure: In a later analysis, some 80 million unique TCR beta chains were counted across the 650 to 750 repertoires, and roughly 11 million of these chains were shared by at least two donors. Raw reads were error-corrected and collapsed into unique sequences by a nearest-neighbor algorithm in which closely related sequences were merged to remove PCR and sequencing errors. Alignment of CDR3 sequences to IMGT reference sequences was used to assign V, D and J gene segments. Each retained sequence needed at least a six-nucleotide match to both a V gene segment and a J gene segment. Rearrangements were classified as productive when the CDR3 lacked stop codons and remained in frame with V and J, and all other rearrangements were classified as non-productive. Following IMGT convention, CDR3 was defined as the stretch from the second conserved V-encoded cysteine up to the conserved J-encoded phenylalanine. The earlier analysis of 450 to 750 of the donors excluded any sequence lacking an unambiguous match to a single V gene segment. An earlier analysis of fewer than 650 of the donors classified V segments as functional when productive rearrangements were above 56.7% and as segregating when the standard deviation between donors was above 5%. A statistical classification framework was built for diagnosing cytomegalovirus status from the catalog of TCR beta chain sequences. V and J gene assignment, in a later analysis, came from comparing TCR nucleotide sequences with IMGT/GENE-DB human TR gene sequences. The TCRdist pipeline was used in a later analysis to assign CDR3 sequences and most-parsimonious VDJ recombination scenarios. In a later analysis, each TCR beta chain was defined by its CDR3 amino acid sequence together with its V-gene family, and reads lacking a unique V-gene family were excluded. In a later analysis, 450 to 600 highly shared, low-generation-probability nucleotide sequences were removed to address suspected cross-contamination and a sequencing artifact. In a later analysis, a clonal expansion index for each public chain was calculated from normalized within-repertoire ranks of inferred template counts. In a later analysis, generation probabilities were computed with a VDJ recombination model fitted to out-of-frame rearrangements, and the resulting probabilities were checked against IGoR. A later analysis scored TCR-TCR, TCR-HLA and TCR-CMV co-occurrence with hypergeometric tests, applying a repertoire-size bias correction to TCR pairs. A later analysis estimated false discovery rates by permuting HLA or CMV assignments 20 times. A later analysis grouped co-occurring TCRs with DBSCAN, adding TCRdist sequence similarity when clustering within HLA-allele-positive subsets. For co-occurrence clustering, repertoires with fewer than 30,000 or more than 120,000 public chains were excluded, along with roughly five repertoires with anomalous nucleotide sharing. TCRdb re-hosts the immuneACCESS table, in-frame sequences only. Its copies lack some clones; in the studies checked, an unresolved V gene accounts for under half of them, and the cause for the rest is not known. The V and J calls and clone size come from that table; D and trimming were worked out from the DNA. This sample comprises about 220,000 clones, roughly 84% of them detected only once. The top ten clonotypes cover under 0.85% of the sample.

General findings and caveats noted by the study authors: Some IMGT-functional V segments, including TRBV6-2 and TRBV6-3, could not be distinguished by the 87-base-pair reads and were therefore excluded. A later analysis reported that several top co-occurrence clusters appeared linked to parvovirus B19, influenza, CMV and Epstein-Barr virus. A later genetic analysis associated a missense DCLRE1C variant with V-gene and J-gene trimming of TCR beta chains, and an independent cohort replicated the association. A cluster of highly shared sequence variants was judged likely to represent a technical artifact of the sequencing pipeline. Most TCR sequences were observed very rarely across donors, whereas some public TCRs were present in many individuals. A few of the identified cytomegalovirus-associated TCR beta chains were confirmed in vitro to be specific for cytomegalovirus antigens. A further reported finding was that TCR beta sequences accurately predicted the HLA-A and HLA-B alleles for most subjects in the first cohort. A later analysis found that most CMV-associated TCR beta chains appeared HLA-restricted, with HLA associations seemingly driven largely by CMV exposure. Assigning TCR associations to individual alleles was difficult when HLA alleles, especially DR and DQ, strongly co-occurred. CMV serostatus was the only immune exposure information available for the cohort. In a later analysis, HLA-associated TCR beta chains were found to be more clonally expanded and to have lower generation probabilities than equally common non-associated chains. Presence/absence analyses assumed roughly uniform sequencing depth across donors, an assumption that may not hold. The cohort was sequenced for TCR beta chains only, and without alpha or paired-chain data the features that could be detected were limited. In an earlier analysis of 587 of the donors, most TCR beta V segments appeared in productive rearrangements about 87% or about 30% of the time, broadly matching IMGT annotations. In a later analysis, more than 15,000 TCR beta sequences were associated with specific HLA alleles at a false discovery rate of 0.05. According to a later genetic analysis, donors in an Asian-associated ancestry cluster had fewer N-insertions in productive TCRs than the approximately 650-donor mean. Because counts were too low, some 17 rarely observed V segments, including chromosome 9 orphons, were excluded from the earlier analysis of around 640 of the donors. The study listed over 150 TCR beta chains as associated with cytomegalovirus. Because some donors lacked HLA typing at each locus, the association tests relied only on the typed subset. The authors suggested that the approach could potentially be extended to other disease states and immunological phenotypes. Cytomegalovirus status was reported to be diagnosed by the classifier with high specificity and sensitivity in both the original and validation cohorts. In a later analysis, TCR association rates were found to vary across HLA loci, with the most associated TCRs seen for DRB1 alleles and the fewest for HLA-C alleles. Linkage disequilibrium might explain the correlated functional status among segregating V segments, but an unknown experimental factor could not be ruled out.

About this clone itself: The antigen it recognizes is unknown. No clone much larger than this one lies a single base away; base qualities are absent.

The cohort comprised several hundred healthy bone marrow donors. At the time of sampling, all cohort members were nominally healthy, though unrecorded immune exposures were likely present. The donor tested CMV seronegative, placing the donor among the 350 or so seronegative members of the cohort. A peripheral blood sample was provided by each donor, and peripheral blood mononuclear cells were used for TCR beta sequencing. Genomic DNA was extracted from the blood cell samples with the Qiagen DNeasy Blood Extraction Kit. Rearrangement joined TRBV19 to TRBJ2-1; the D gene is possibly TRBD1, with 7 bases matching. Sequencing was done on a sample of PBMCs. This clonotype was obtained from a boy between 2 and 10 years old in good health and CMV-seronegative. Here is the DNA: TGTGCCAGTAGTGGGGGGAGACAGGGCTACAATGAGCAGTTCTTC. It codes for CASSGGRQGYNEQFF.